Each of the 15 T cell receptor beta chains below was sequenced from the same sample in a study of PD-1 blockade in classical Hodgkin lymphoma. The method was immunoSEQ multiplex PCR; TCRdb's version includes in-frame clones alone and lacks a portion of them. The data contain about 98,000 clones, 80% to 95% of them seen just once; the ten biggest clones take up about 2.8%. Each and every patient relapsed after autologous stem cell transplantation, and patients got differing brentuximab vedotin exposure. The sample was peripheral blood mononuclear cells (PBMCs), taken at baseline. Receptor source: a human donor with classical Hodgkin lymphoma.

V usage is TRBV28 and J usage is TRBJ1-2; D possibly corresponds to TRBD1 (6 bases). Germline values: CDR1 MDHEN, CDR2 SYDVKM. The V and J ends lost 4 bases and 3 bases respectively, with 21 bases between them. This CDR3 is 17 amino acids long. This chain's CDR3 is CASSSSGELGFYYGYTF. The CDR3 DNA is TGTGCCAGCAGTTCCTCAGGGGAATTGGGGTTTTACTATGGCTACACCTTC.

The chain links TRBV10-3 to TRBJ2-2; no clear D. The V gene's germline CDR1 is ENHRY and CDR2 SYGVKD. CDR3 length equals 11 residues. The V and J ends lost 4 bases and 7 bases respectively, with 4 bases between them. Here the CDR3 reads CAISGDGELFF. DNA of the CDR3: TGTGCCATCAGTGGAGACGGGGAGCTGTTTTTT.

The rearrangement links TRBV7-9 to TRBJ1-2; D ambiguous. CDR1 is SEHNR and CDR2 is FQNEAQ in the germline V gene (reference sequence). The CDR3 is 15 residues long. The V end was cut by 2 bases, the J end by 0 bases, with 10 bases between. The CDR3 spells CASSLSGRSNYGYTF. As DNA, the CDR3 is TGTGCCAGCAGCTTAAGTGGCAGATCTAACTATGGCTACACCTTC.

The chain recombines TRBV7-7 with TRBJ2-1; 11 bases align to TRBD2. The V gene's germline CDR1 is SSHAT and CDR2 FNYEAQ (reference sequence). This CDR3 spans 15 amino acids. J gave up 6 bases and V 5 bases, and 6 bases lay outside the gene matches. CDR3 bases: TGTGCCAGCAGCCGCGGGCTAGCGGGAGGCAATGAGCAGTTCTTC. Translation: CASSRGLAGGNEQFF.

The chain carries TRBV5-4 and TRBJ1-1; tentatively, D is TRBD1 (6 bases). With 4 bases removed from V and 6 bases from J, the gap between germline ends came to 16 bases. The CDR3 consists of 14 residues. The germline gives CDR1 SGHNT, CDR2 YYREEE (reference sequence). CDR3 sequence (DNA): TGTGCCAGCAGCGCTACCAGGGGAGGGGCTGAAGCTTTCTTT. This translates into CASSATRGGAEAFF.

The chain employs TRBV6-5 and TRBJ2-7; D is possibly TRBD1 (5 bases). This CDR3 has 14 residues. Germline loops: CDR1 MNHEY, CDR2 SVGAGI. Trimming removed 5 bases at V and 3 bases at J, with 14 bases between. Written as DNA, the CDR3 is TGTGCCAGCAGTGAAGTGATAGGGGACTACGAGCAGTACTTC. Translation gives CASSEVIGDYEQYF.

The genes are TRBV11-2 and TRBJ1-1; the D gene is possibly TRBD1 (5 bases). This CDR3 comprises 14 residues. Germline loops: CDR1 SGHAT, CDR2 FQNNGV. With 3 bases removed from V and 1 base from J, the gap between germline ends came to 9 bases. This CDR3 is CASSLVRGNTEAFF. The CDR3, as DNA: TGTGCCAGCAGCTTGGTAAGGGGGAACACTGAAGCTTTCTTT.

The gene calls are TRBV9 and TRBJ2-4; 8 nucleotides agree with TRBD1. The V and J ends lost 0 bases and 0 bases, in that order; junction bases with no gene match: 11. Germline lookup yields CDR1 SGDLS and CDR2 YYNGEE. CDR3 length: 19 amino acids. The CDR3 nucleotides are TGTGCCAGCAGCGTAGGCAGCGGACAGGGATTAGTAGCCAAAAACATTCAGTACTTC. Its protein is CASSVGSGQGLVAKNIQYF.

The chain recombines TRBV28 with TRBJ2-1; possibly TRBD1 for D (6 bases). The V and J ends lost 4 bases and 9 bases respectively, with 22 bases between them. Germline CDR1 reads MDHEN; CDR2 reads SYDVKM. CDR3 length: 16 amino acids. CDR3 amino acids: CASSSFRGRGRIEQFF. The CDR3 region has the DNA TGTGCCAGCAGTTCCTTCCGAGGCAGGGGTCGAATTGAGCAGTTCTTC. Filled out from reference TRBV28 and TRBJ2-1, the complete variable domain reads DVKVTQSSRYLVKRTGEKVFLECVQDMDHENMFWYRQDPGLGLRLIYFSYDVKMKEKGDIPEGYSVSREKKERFSLILESASTNQTSMYLCASSSFRGRGRIEQFFGPGTRLTVL.

As DNA, the CDR3 is TGTGCCAGCAGTTTATACGGGACAGCCGAAGAGACCCAGTACTTC. Translation: CASSLYGTAEETQYF. V and J are TRBV28 and TRBJ2-5; 7 nucleotides align to TRBD1. The CDR3 has 15 residues. Germline CDR1 and CDR2: MDHEN and SYDVKM. V lost 1 base, J lost 3 bases, and 5 bases stayed unmatched.

This clone was counted once. V is TRBV19 and J is TRBJ2-7; D gene ambiguous. In germline, CDR1 is LNHDA, CDR2 SQIVND (reference sequence). The CDR3 extends over 14 amino acids. V lost 4 bases to trimming and J lost 5 bases, with 15 bases between them. This CDR3 reads CASSRTILGHEQYF. DNA for the CDR3: TGTGCCAGTAGTAGGACGATCCTAGGCCACGAGCAGTACTTC.

The V call is TRBV27, the J call TRBJ1-2; D is unresolved. CDR3 length equals 14 residues. Germline assignment: CDR1 MNHEY and CDR2 SMNVEV (reference sequence). The V end was cut by 2 bases, the J end by 6 bases, with 13 bases between. The CDR3 DNA is TGTGCCAGCAGTTTAGGGCGGCTCGGGGATGGCTACACCTTC. Its protein is CASSLGRLGDGYTF.

J is TRBJ2-1 and V is TRBV5-8; TRBD2 aligns across 14 bases. With 4 bases clipped from V and 12 bases from J, the junction kept 9 bases outside the gene matches. The CDR3 sequence is 15 residues long. Germline CDR1 and CDR2: SGHTS and YDEGEE. The CDR3 region has the DNA TGTGCCAGCAGCAAAGGGACTAGCGGGAGTTCGGTGCAGTTCTTC. Its protein product is CASSKGTSGSSVQFF.

The chain joins TRBV10-3 to TRBJ2-7, with 11 bases matching TRBD2. CDR1 ENHRY and CDR2 SYGVKD come from the germline V gene. The CDR3 is 16 residues long. Trimming took 2 bases from V and 4 from J; bases not matched to a gene: 7. The CDR3 coding sequence is TGTGCCATCAGTGAGACCTCGACTAGCGGGAAGTACGAGCAGTACTTC. Translating it yields CAISETSTSGKYEQYF.

The J gene is TRBJ2-7, the V gene TRBV5-1, with 10 bases lining up with TRBD2. Germline V gives CDR1 SGHRS, CDR2 YFSETQ. V gave up 0 bases and J gave up 0 bases; unmatched junction bases: 0. The CDR3 sequence is 15 residues long. The CDR3 here is CASSLGLAGSYEQYF. The CDR3, as DNA: TGCGCCAGCAGCTTGGGACTAGCGGGCTCCTACGAGCAGTACTTC.